The 4 T cell receptor beta chains below come from one sample, sequenced in a study of blood T cell repertoires in COVID-19 (dated by TCRdb to 2020 to 2022). Receptors were amplified or captured by the immunoSEQ multiplex PCR assay. Drawn from immuneACCESS, this table holds only the in-frame rearrangements with V and J called that TCRdb kept. Clones are partly lost; checked studies trace under half to an unresolved V gene and leave the rest unexplained. Recorded for this sample are more than 80,000 clones; 90% of them occurred a single time. Jointly, the top ten make up approximately 1.5% of the sample. Sequenced: peripheral blood. The receptor source for this set is a human donor with active COVID-19. The donor label of this sample is uncertain.

V and J are TRBV7-7 and TRBJ2-5; the match to TRBD2 covers 8 bases. The CDR3 loop spans 15 amino acids. Trimming took 2 bases from V and 0 from J; bases not matched to a gene: 2. Germline CDR1 SSHAT, CDR2 FNYEAQ (reference sequence). Here the CDR3 reads CASSLTAGDQETQYF. The CDR3 coding sequence is TGTGCCAGCAGCTTAACAGCGGGGGACCAAGAGACCCAGTACTTC.

V and J are TRBV5-6 and TRBJ2-3; 7 bases are shared with TRBD2. Germline values: CDR1 SGHDT, CDR2 YYEEEE. Trimming took 2 bases from V and 1 from J; bases not matched to a gene: 4. This CDR3 is built from 15 residues. The CDR3 coding sequence is TGTGCCAGCAGCTTACGCGGGGGAGGCACAGATACGCAGTATTTT. Encoded protein: CASSLRGGGTDTQYF. Looking up the rest from reference TRBV5-6 and TRBJ2-3 gives the full variable domain: DAGVTQSPTHLIKTRGQQVTLRCSPKSGHDTVSWYQQALGQGPQFIFQYYEEEERQRGNFPDRFSGHQFPNYSSELNVNALLLGDSALYLCASSLRGGGTDTQYFGPGTRLTVL.

V usage is TRBV5-6 and J usage is TRBJ1-4; 7 bases match TRBD1. Per germline, CDR1 SGHDT and CDR2 YYEEEE. CDR3 length equals 16 residues. V lost 1 base to trimming and J lost 4 bases; unmatched junction nucleotides: 7. CDR3 nucleotide sequence: TGTGCCAGCAGCTTGACCCTGACAGGGTATAATGAAAAACTGTTTTTT. Encoded protein: CASSLTLTGYNEKLFF.

The chain uses TRBV6-6 and TRBJ2-7; 7 positions agree with TRBD2. Germline lookup yields CDR1 MNHNY and CDR2 SVGAGI (reference sequence). This CDR3 contains 15 residues. The ends lost 0 bases at V and 0 bases at J; junction bases unmatched: 2. DNA of the CDR3: TGTGCCAGCAGTTACTCAGCGGGGAGCTCCTACGAGCAGTACTTC. Translated, it gives CASSYSAGSSYEQYF.